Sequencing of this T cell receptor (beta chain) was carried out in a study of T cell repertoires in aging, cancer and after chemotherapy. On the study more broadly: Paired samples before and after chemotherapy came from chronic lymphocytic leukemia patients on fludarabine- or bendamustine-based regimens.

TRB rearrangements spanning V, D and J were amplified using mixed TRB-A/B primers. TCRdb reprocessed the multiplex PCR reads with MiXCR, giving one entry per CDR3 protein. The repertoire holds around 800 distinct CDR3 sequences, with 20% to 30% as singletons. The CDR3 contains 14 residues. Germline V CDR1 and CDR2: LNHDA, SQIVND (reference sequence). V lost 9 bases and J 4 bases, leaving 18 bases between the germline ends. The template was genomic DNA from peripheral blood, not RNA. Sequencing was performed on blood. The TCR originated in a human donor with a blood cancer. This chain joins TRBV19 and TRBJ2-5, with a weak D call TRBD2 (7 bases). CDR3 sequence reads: CASSFGGAGETQYF. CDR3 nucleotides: TGTGCCAGCAGCTTTGGGGGGGCTGGAGAGACCCAGTACTTC.